This record covers a single T cell receptor beta chain. The CDR3 has 13 amino acids. The junction had 12 bases not matched to a gene; V was cut back by 6 bases and J by 11 bases. CDR1 is MDHEN, CDR2 SYDVKM, per germline. The entry originates in a study of blood T cell repertoires in COVID-19. Across the whole study: The samples span acute and convalescent COVID-19 from the United States, Italy and Spain. From T cells, B-cell-depleted T cells, or PBMCs came the material, which was cDNA or gDNA.

Authors' data handling: Nucleated cell counts were estimated from reference gene primer amplification. Clones were read by immunoSEQ multiplex PCR, and TCRdb kept only the in-frame ones, dropping some. That table is the source of V, J and clone size, and D and trimming were worked out from the DNA. The sample yields over 100,000 clones, less than 85% seen once. The TCR originated in a woman in her fifties or sixties with acute or convalescent COVID-19. This sequence joins TRBV28 and TRBJ1-1; 7 bases agree with TRBD1. Sequenced: peripheral blood. CDR3 residues: CASRTTGKSAAFF. In DNA, the CDR3 is TGTGCCAGCAGGACGACAGGGAAGAGTGCGGCTTTCTTT.